These 2 T cell receptor beta chains originate from one sample sequenced in a study of shared clonotypes between healthy human individuals. Only in-frame clones appear in the TCRdb table, and some are missing; sequencing was by immunoSEQ multiplex PCR. This sample has some 1.4 million clones, with more than 95% found just once. The specimen sequenced was naive CD4+ T cells sorted from blood. The subset: CD45RA+ positively selected. The receptors were gathered from a man aged 25-45 years in good health.

CDR3: CSVGQNNQPQHF. The CDR3 DNA reads as TGCAGCGTTGGGCAGAACAATCAGCCCCAGCATTTT. The genes are TRBV29-1 and TRBJ1-5; D uncertain. Trimming removed 4 bases from V and 3 bases from J, with 7 bases in between. The germline V gene encodes CDR1 SQVTM and CDR2 ANQGSEA. This CDR3 region has 12 residues.

This sequence joins TRBV7-8 and TRBJ2-3; D is possibly TRBD2 (6 bases). Per germline, CDR1 SGHVS and CDR2 FQNEAQ. CDR3 length equals 13 residues. V lost 5 bases to trimming and J lost 4 bases, with 10 bases between them. Here the CDR3 reads CASSGREADTQYF. In DNA form, the CDR3 reads TGTGCCAGCAGCGGCAGGGAGGCAGATACGCAGTATTTT.